A few counts support the clone carrying this T cell receptor (beta chain). Its antigen is still unknown. This specimen comes from a study of T cell repertoires in cytomegalovirus infection. Study as a whole: Use of recently identified HLA-C-restricted and well-studied HLA-B-restricted CMV epitopes was part of the study. Matching HLA type and CMV infection were both indicated by public TCR beta signatures.

Regarding the study as a whole: The ex vivo response was dominated by HLA-C-restricted CMV-specific TCR beta clonotypes. Carriers of CMV plus the relevant HLA were identified by cumulative public TCR beta family frequency.

CDR1 is SGHTA, CDR2 FQGNSA, per germline. Trimming cost V 5 bases and J 8 bases; bases outside gene matches: 16. The CDR3 loop spans 17 amino acids. TCRdb itself ran the reads through MiXCR, one entry per CDR3 protein. Found here are approximately 730,000 distinct CDR3 sequences, around a third of them singletons; the top ten hold around a sixth. The chain has TRBV7-2 and TRBJ2-1, with 9 positions matching TRBD2. The receptor was isolated from a human donor in good health (CMV status not recorded). Some clones in this sample may be carry-over from other donors' samples. Sequences were derived from cultured PBMCs, sampled from culture after CMV antigen stimulation. The CDR3 coding sequence is TGTGCCAGCAGCCCGGCCGGCGGGGGGGACTATTCTTATGAGCAGTTCTTC. It yields the protein CASSPAGGGDYSYEQFF.